The sequence of this T cell receptor beta chain was determined in a study of PD-L1 blockade in urothelial cancer. This CDR3 spans 15 amino acids. The V gene's germline CDR1 is LNHDA and CDR2 SQIVND (reference sequence). Trimming removed 6 bases from V and 8 bases from J; junction bases left unmatched: 12. Libraries were prepared by immunoSEQ multiplex PCR; TCRdb keeps only in-frame clonotypes and omits some of them. The data hold over 100,000 clones, with 65% to 85% observed a single time. The time point denotes: pretreatment peripheral blood. The receptor's source is a man in his fifties or sixties with urothelial cancer. The chain joins TRBV19 to TRBJ1-5; 8 positions agree with TRBD1. The sample consisted of PBMCs, taken around atezolizumab (anti-PD-L1) treatment. The CDR3 is CASRKGQGRVEPQHF. CDR3 nucleotides: TGTGCCAGTAGAAAAGGACAGGGCCGGGTGGAGCCCCAGCATTTT.